A selection of T cell receptor beta chains follows, all from one sample in a study of cytomegalovirus exposure and HLA in healthy donors. TCRdb's table, derived via immunoSEQ multiplex PCR, lists solely in-frame clones and lacks some. This sample yields more than 90,000 clones, of which roughly 74% are seen a single time; approximately 2% belongs to the top ten. Sequencing used PBMCs. These receptors were taken from a woman in her 40s in good health and CMV-seronegative. Each CDR3 is given with its conserved first and last residue. The order of the fields is CDR3 protein, CDR3 DNA, clone size, D gene, V gene, J gene. The D gene is left open where the match is weak. The size of a clone is reported for some rows only, either as once, few or many, or as a class for expanded clones.

CDR3aa: CAWRTGANTEAFF
CDR3nt: TGTGCCTGGAGGACAGGGGCGAACACTGAAGCTTTCTTT
abundance: -
d_gene: TRBD1
v_gene: TRBV30
j_gene: TRBJ1-1

CDR3aa: CASSLGQSYGYTF
CDR3nt: TGTGCCAGCAGCTTAGGACAGAGCTATGGCTACACCTTC
abundance: -
d_gene: -
v_gene: TRBV7-8
j_gene: TRBJ1-2

CDR3aa: CASLRSSYNEQFF
CDR3nt: TGTGCCAGCCTGCGTAGCTCCTACAATGAGCAGTTCTTC
abundance: -
d_gene: -
v_gene: TRBV6-1
j_gene: TRBJ2-1

CDR3aa: CASSQESDSYYQPQHF
CDR3nt: TGCGCCAGCAGCCAAGAGTCGGACAGCTACTATCAGCCCCAGCATTTT
abundance: -
d_gene: -
v_gene: TRBV4-3
j_gene: TRBJ1-5

CDR3aa: CASSPSAGGPYEQYF
CDR3nt: TGTGCCAGCAGCCCCTCAGCGGGAGGGCCTTACGAGCAGTACTTC
abundance: -
d_gene: TRBD2
v_gene: TRBV7-2
j_gene: TRBJ2-7

CDR3aa: CAIRTGTYEQYF
CDR3nt: TGTGCCATCAGGACAGGGACCTACGAGCAGTACTTC
abundance: few
d_gene: TRBD1
v_gene: TRBV10-3
j_gene: TRBJ2-7

CDR3aa: CASSRTSGDSTQYF
CDR3nt: TGTGCCAGCAGCAGGACTAGCGGAGACTCTACGCAGTATTTT
abundance: -
d_gene: TRBD2
v_gene: TRBV6-5
j_gene: TRBJ2-3

CDR3aa: CASSSLGQGARNSPLHF
CDR3nt: TGTGCCAGCAGTTCCCTTGGACAGGGGGCGAGGAATTCACCCCTCCACTTT
abundance: -
d_gene: TRBD1
v_gene: TRBV28
j_gene: TRBJ1-6

CDR3aa: CASSLEKLQETQYF
CDR3nt: TGCGCCAGCAGCTTGGAGAAACTACAAGAGACCCAGTACTTC
abundance: once
d_gene: -
v_gene: TRBV5-1
j_gene: TRBJ2-5

CDR3aa: CASSLRGQGFSEQYF
CDR3nt: TGTGCCAGCAGCTTAAGGGGACAGGGTTTTAGCGAGCAGTACTTC
abundance: -
d_gene: TRBD1
v_gene: TRBV7-3
j_gene: TRBJ2-7

CDR3aa: CASSIVAGQGAYEQYF
CDR3nt: TGTGCCAGTAGTATAGTGGCGGGACAGGGGGCCTACGAGCAGTACTTC
abundance: -
d_gene: TRBD1
v_gene: TRBV19
j_gene: TRBJ2-7

CDR3aa: CASSNPGGNQETQYF
CDR3nt: TGCGCCAGCAGCAACCCAGGGGGCAACCAAGAGACCCAGTACTTC
abundance: -
d_gene: TRBD1
v_gene: TRBV5-1
j_gene: TRBJ2-5

CDR3aa: CASSWLAGSAEKLFF
CDR3nt: TGTGCCAGCAGCTGGTTGGCAGGGTCCGCTGAAAAACTGTTTTTT
abundance: -
d_gene: -
v_gene: TRBV13
j_gene: TRBJ1-4

CDR3aa: CASRGATEQFF
CDR3nt: TGTGCCAGCAGAGGAGCCACTGAGCAGTTCTTC
abundance: -
d_gene: -
v_gene: TRBV7-2
j_gene: TRBJ2-1

CDR3aa: CASSLEGTSGSCEQYF
CDR3nt: TGTGCCAGCAGCTTAGAGGGGACTAGCGGATCCTGCGAGCAGTACTTC
abundance: -
d_gene: TRBD2
v_gene: TRBV11-2
j_gene: TRBJ2-7

CDR3aa: CSSSLGGQSYEQYF
CDR3nt: TGTTCCAGCAGCTTAGGAGGACAGTCCTACGAGCAGTACTTC
abundance: -
d_gene: -
v_gene: TRBV7-9
j_gene: TRBJ2-7

CDR3aa: CAISVRQEANTEAFF
CDR3nt: TGTGCCATCAGTGTAAGACAGGAGGCGAACACTGAAGCTTTCTTT
abundance: -
d_gene: -
v_gene: TRBV10-3
j_gene: TRBJ1-1

CDR3aa: CASRRPTGVDEQYF
CDR3nt: TGTGCCAGCAGGAGGCCAACAGGGGTCGACGAGCAGTACTTC
abundance: -
d_gene: TRBD1
v_gene: TRBV2
j_gene: TRBJ2-7

CDR3aa: CASRVRGTGGFFLNEKLFF
CDR3nt: TGTGCCAGCAGGGTAAGAGGGACAGGGGGCTTCTTCCTTAATGAAAAACTGTTTTTT
abundance: -
d_gene: TRBD1
v_gene: TRBV11-3
j_gene: TRBJ1-4

CDR3aa: CASSPHGGQETQYF
CDR3nt: TGTGCCAGCAGTCCCCACGGCGGTCAAGAGACCCAGTACTTC
abundance: -
d_gene: -
v_gene: TRBV28
j_gene: TRBJ2-5

CDR3aa: CASSYSPGLAGEQFF
CDR3nt: TGTGCCAGCAGTTACTCCCCCGGACTAGCGGGTGAGCAGTTCTTC
abundance: -
d_gene: TRBD2
v_gene: TRBV27
j_gene: TRBJ2-1

CDR3aa: CASGSDGLAGVGETQYF
CDR3nt: TGTGCTAGTGGTTCGGATGGACTAGCGGGAGTAGGAGAGACCCAGTACTTC
abundance: -
d_gene: TRBD2
v_gene: TRBV12-5
j_gene: TRBJ2-5

CDR3aa: CASSPAAGYEQYF
CDR3nt: TGTGCCAGCTCCCCCGCAGCGGGTTACGAGCAGTACTTC
abundance: -
d_gene: -
v_gene: TRBV18
j_gene: TRBJ2-7

CDR3aa: CASSSPAGGSGNTIYF
CDR3nt: TGTGCCAGCAGTTCCCCGGCAGGGGGCTCTGGAAACACCATATATTTT
abundance: -
d_gene: TRBD1
v_gene: TRBV28
j_gene: TRBJ1-3

CDR3aa: CASSADRGSYEQYF
CDR3nt: TGTGCCAGCAGCGCGGACAGGGGCTCCTACGAGCAGTACTTC
abundance: few
d_gene: TRBD1
v_gene: TRBV6-1
j_gene: TRBJ2-7

CDR3aa: CASSRRDTSGETQYF
CDR3nt: TGTGCCAGCTCACGAAGGGATACTAGCGGGGAGACCCAGTACTTC
abundance: -
d_gene: TRBD2
v_gene: TRBV18
j_gene: TRBJ2-5

CDR3aa: CASSPIPNSPLHF
CDR3nt: TGTGCCAGCAGTCCCATCCCTAATTCACCCCTCCACTTT
abundance: -
d_gene: -
v_gene: TRBV6-5
j_gene: TRBJ1-6

CDR3aa: CASSPLVGSTGELFF
CDR3nt: TGTGCCAGCAGCCCCTTGGTAGGGAGCACCGGGGAGCTGTTTTTT
abundance: once
d_gene: -
v_gene: TRBV9
j_gene: TRBJ2-2

CDR3aa: CASTPLPRQGATFF
CDR3nt: TGTGCCAGTACCCCGTTGCCCCGACAGGGGGCGACTTTCTTT
abundance: -
d_gene: TRBD1
v_gene: TRBV19
j_gene: TRBJ1-1

CDR3aa: CASSLDRGGNTIYF
CDR3nt: TGTGCCAGCAGCTTAGACAGGGGAGGAAACACCATATATTTT
abundance: -
d_gene: TRBD1
v_gene: TRBV7-6
j_gene: TRBJ1-3

CDR3aa: CASSLTGGKRTQYF
CDR3nt: TGTGCCAGCAGTTTAACGGGAGGGAAGAGGACCCAGTACTTC
abundance: -
d_gene: TRBD2
v_gene: TRBV28
j_gene: TRBJ2-5

CDR3aa: CASNELAGGYNEQFF
CDR3nt: TGTGCCAGCAACGAACTAGCGGGGGGTTACAATGAGCAGTTCTTC
abundance: -
d_gene: TRBD2
v_gene: TRBV27
j_gene: TRBJ2-1

CDR3aa: CASSPSRDWLAGGHDQFF
CDR3nt: TGCGCCAGCAGCCCTTCGCGGGATTGGCTAGCGGGGGGCCACGACCAGTTCTTC
abundance: -
d_gene: TRBD2
v_gene: TRBV4-3
j_gene: TRBJ2-1

CDR3aa: CASSLKGEVNTGELFF
CDR3nt: TGTGCCAGCAGTTTGAAAGGGGAAGTGAACACCGGGGAGCTGTTTTTT
abundance: -
d_gene: -
v_gene: TRBV27
j_gene: TRBJ2-2

CDR3aa: CASSPDRGVGGYTF
CDR3nt: TGTGCCAGCTCACCCGACAGGGGAGTTGGTGGCTACACCTTC
abundance: -
d_gene: TRBD1
v_gene: TRBV18
j_gene: TRBJ1-2

CDR3aa: CASSGLGANYGYTF
CDR3nt: TGTGCCAGCAGTGGATTAGGGGCTAACTATGGCTACACCTTC
abundance: -
d_gene: -
v_gene: TRBV25-1
j_gene: TRBJ1-2

CDR3aa: CASSRQGPYGYTF
CDR3nt: TGTGCCAGCAGTAGACAGGGGCCCTATGGCTACACCTTC
abundance: -
d_gene: TRBD1
v_gene: TRBV27
j_gene: TRBJ1-2

CDR3aa: CASSKGQQETQYF
CDR3nt: TGTGCCAGCAGCAAGGGACAGCAAGAGACCCAGTACTTC
abundance: few
d_gene: TRBD1
v_gene: TRBV11-2
j_gene: TRBJ2-5

CDR3aa: CASSLALEQYF
CDR3nt: TGTGCCAGCAGCTTGGCACTCGAGCAGTACTTC
abundance: -
d_gene: -
v_gene: TRBV5-6
j_gene: TRBJ2-7

CDR3aa: CASNDRGLTYEQYF
CDR3nt: TGTGCCAGCAACGACAGGGGACTTACCTACGAGCAGTACTTC
abundance: few
d_gene: TRBD1
v_gene: TRBV28
j_gene: TRBJ2-7

CDR3aa: CATSRDIDRPNYGYTF
CDR3nt: TGTGCCACCAGCAGAGATATTGACAGACCTAACTATGGCTACACCTTC
abundance: -
d_gene: -
v_gene: TRBV15
j_gene: TRBJ1-2

CDR3aa: CASSTVAGGPYEQYF
CDR3nt: TGTGCCAGTAGTACCGTAGCGGGAGGGCCGTACGAGCAGTACTTC
abundance: -
d_gene: TRBD2
v_gene: TRBV19
j_gene: TRBJ2-7

CDR3aa: CASSTSLAANTGELFF
CDR3nt: TGTGCCAGTAGTACGTCTCTAGCGGCGAACACCGGGGAGCTGTTTTTT
abundance: once
d_gene: TRBD2
v_gene: TRBV19
j_gene: TRBJ2-2

CDR3aa: CASSIRDRGVGNTIYF
CDR3nt: TGTGCCAGCAGCATTCGAGACAGGGGCGTTGGAAACACCATATATTTT
abundance: once
d_gene: TRBD1
v_gene: TRBV7-2
j_gene: TRBJ1-3

CDR3aa: CASSFGQPGTEAFF
CDR3nt: TGTGCCAGCAGTTTCGGACAGCCCGGGACTGAAGCTTTCTTT
abundance: once
d_gene: -
v_gene: TRBV6-6
j_gene: TRBJ1-1

CDR3aa: CATSEMDRKYNSPLHF
CDR3nt: TGTGCCACCAGCGAAATGGACAGGAAGTATAATTCCCCCCTCCACTTT
abundance: -
d_gene: TRBD1
v_gene: TRBV15
j_gene: TRBJ1-6

CDR3aa: CASSLGTNTGELFF
CDR3nt: TGTGCCAGCAGCTTGGGGACAAACACCGGGGAGCTGTTTTTT
abundance: -
d_gene: -
v_gene: TRBV5-8
j_gene: TRBJ2-2

CDR3aa: CASSRATGIYEQYF
CDR3nt: TGCGCCAGCAGTCGGGCCACAGGTATATACGAGCAGTACTTC
abundance: -
d_gene: -
v_gene: TRBV5-1
j_gene: TRBJ2-7

CDR3aa: CASRRTGRFTEAFF
CDR3nt: TGTGCCAGCAGGCGGACAGGGCGATTCACTGAAGCTTTCTTT
abundance: -
d_gene: TRBD1
v_gene: TRBV27
j_gene: TRBJ1-1

CDR3aa: CASSLGIWSRETQYF
CDR3nt: TGTGCCAGCAGCTTAGGTATATGGTCCAGAGAGACCCAGTACTTC
abundance: -
d_gene: -
v_gene: TRBV11-2
j_gene: TRBJ2-5

CDR3aa: CASSTKAPGVEQYF
CDR3nt: TGTGCCAGCAGTACCAAGGCACCGGGGGTCGAGCAGTACTTC
abundance: few
d_gene: -
v_gene: TRBV6-1
j_gene: TRBJ2-7

CDR3aa: CSSSLDTYADTQYF
CDR3nt: TGTTCCAGCAGCCTAGATACCTATGCAGATACGCAGTATTTT
abundance: -
d_gene: -
v_gene: TRBV7-9
j_gene: TRBJ2-3

CDR3aa: CASSQEDRGSYEQYF
CDR3nt: TGCGCCAGCAGCCAAGAGGACAGGGGCTCCTACGAGCAGTACTTC
abundance: -
d_gene: TRBD1
v_gene: TRBV4-1
j_gene: TRBJ2-7

CDR3aa: CASSSDRANSPLHF
CDR3nt: TGTGCCAGCAGCTCGGACAGGGCCAATTCCCCCCTCCACTTT
abundance: once
d_gene: TRBD1
v_gene: TRBV5-4
j_gene: TRBJ1-6

CDR3aa: CASSLALPTYNEQFF
CDR3nt: TGTGCCAGCAGCTTAGCTCTACCAACCTACAATGAGCAGTTCTTC
abundance: -
d_gene: -
v_gene: TRBV7-2
j_gene: TRBJ2-1

CDR3aa: CASSTRTGDYGYTF
CDR3nt: TGTGCCAGTAGTACCCGGACAGGGGACTATGGCTACACCTTC
abundance: -
d_gene: TRBD1
v_gene: TRBV19
j_gene: TRBJ1-2

CDR3aa: CASSTSLSWTTTLLYTGELFF
CDR3nt: TGTGCCAGTAGCACCTCACTCTCGTGGACAACGACTTTACTATACACCGGGGAGCTGTTTTTT
abundance: -
d_gene: -
v_gene: TRBV19
j_gene: TRBJ2-2

CDR3aa: CASSFKTVAGVPDTQYF
CDR3nt: TGCGCCAGCAGCTTCAAAACCGTAGCGGGAGTTCCAGATACGCAGTATTTT
abundance: -
d_gene: TRBD2
v_gene: TRBV5-1
j_gene: TRBJ2-3

CDR3aa: CASSLSWDRFQPQHF
CDR3nt: TGTGCCAGCAGCTTAAGTTGGGACAGGTTTCAGCCCCAGCATTTT
abundance: once
d_gene: TRBD1
v_gene: TRBV13
j_gene: TRBJ1-5